What follows are 15 T cell receptor beta chains derived from one specimen sequenced in a study of blood T cell repertoires in COVID-19. Clones were read by immunoSEQ multiplex PCR, and TCRdb kept only the in-frame ones, dropping some. The sample has 200,000 or so clones; roughly 81% are singletons. Sequencing used peripheral blood. The receptors shown here come from a man aged 45-65 years who had recovered from COVID-19.

This clone showed up just a few times. The V call is TRBV24-1, the J call TRBJ2-5, with D maybe TRBD2 (5 bases). This CDR3 spans 13 amino acids. Germline V CDR1 and CDR2: KGHDR, SFDVKD. Trimming pared 3 bases from V and 1 base from J, leaving 5 bases between. The CDR3 coding sequence is TGTGCCACCAGTGATGGGAGCCAAGAGACCCAGTACTTC. This gives the protein CATSDGSQETQYF.

V and J are TRBV3-1 (or the pseudogene TRBV3-2) and TRBJ2-5; 7 nucleotides match TRBD2. The J segment lost 5 bases and the V segment lost 1 base, leaving 10 bases of the junction unmatched. Germline CDR1 is LGHDT and CDR2 is YNNKEL (reference sequence). The CDR3 is 16 amino acids. The CDR3 nucleotides are TGTGCCAGCAGCCAAGTGGGAGGGACCCGGCGGGAGACCCAGTACTTC. Translating it yields CASSQVGGTRRETQYF.

This clone was recorded only once. This sequence joins TRBV7-8 and TRBJ2-3; TRBD2 matches at 12 bases. The V gene end was trimmed by 5 bases and the J gene end by 5 bases; junction bases not matched to a gene: 5. The CDR3 spans 15 residues. The germline V gene encodes CDR1 SGHVS and CDR2 FQNEAQ. The chain's CDR3 is CASSPSGRGLDTQYF. CDR3 nucleotide sequence: TGTGCCAGCAGCCCTAGCGGGAGGGGACTAGATACGCAGTATTTT. Using reference TRBV7-8 and TRBJ2-3 for the parts outside the CDR3, the full variable domain is GAGVSQSPRYKVAKRGQDVALRCDPISGHVSLFWYQQALGQGPEFLTYFQNEAQLDKSGLPSDRFFAERPEGSVSTLKIQRTQQEDSAVYLCASSPSGRGLDTQYFGPGTRLTVL.

The rearrangement uses TRBV5-1 and TRBJ2-7, with D perhaps matching TRBD1 (5 bases). This CDR3 region has 14 residues. The germline CDR1 and CDR2 sequences are SGHRS and YFSETQ. Trimming pared 4 bases from V and 2 bases from J, leaving 13 bases between. The CDR3 is CASSPRTQTYEQYF. The CDR3 nucleotides read TGCGCCAGCAGCCCCCGGACACAAACCTACGAGCAGTACTTC.

This chain links TRBV19 with TRBJ1-5, with a tentative D call TRBD1 (6 bases). The length of the CDR3 is 17 residues. V was clipped by 5 bases and J by 3 bases, with 20 bases between them. From germline, CDR1 is LNHDA and CDR2 SQIVND (reference sequence). The CDR3: CASSRRGRGNSNQPQHF. CDR3 DNA sequence: TGTGCCAGTAGTCGCAGGGGTAGGGGGAACTCCAATCAGCCCCAGCATTTT.

This clone was seen more than once but under ten times. This rearrangement joins TRBV27 to TRBJ1-1, with 10 nucleotides matching TRBD1. Germline trimming cut 5 bases from V and 4 bases from J; bases unmatched to any gene: 4. This CDR3 spans 14 amino acids. Germline V CDR1 and CDR2: MNHEY, SMNVEV (reference sequence). This chain's CDR3 is CASSPWDRGTEAFF. The CDR3 bases are TGTGCCAGCAGTCCCTGGGACAGGGGCACTGAAGCTTTCTTT.

The chain links TRBV29-1 to TRBJ1-2, with TRBD1 matching 7 bases. Germline CDR1 SQVTM, CDR2 ANQGSEA. The CDR3 has 15 residues. J was trimmed by 3 bases and V by 6 bases; bases with no gene match: 13. The CDR3, as DNA: TGCAGCGTAGAGACAGGGATCGGGCTTGACTATGGCTACACCTTC. It specifies CSVETGIGLDYGYTF.

The chain uses TRBV28 and TRBJ1-3, with TRBD1 matching over 7 bases. Germline-derived CDR1 and CDR2 are MDHEN and SYDVKM. The CDR3 covers 14 residues. V shed 7 bases and J 0 bases; nucleotides not matched to a gene: 3. The CDR3 sequence is CASTWDSSGNTIYF. The CDR3 DNA reads TGTGCCAGCACTTGGGACAGCTCTGGAAACACCATATATTTT.

V usage is TRBV27 and J usage is TRBJ2-4, with TRBD1 identical over 7 bases. CDR3 length equals 18 residues. V trimming: 4 bases; J trimming: 0 bases; junction bases outside the gene matches: 12. Per the germline V gene, CDR1 is MNHEY and CDR2 is SMNVEV (reference sequence). This CDR3 is CASSSMTWTGPAKNIQYF. CDR3 sequence (DNA): TGTGCCAGCAGTTCCATGACCTGGACAGGTCCAGCCAAAAACATTCAGTACTTC.

CDR3 sequence: CASSQGGGSNYGYTF. CDR3 in DNA: TGTGCCAGCAGCCAAGGCGGTGGATCTAACTATGGCTACACCTTC. J is TRBJ1-2 and V is TRBV3-1 (or the pseudogene TRBV3-2); the D is unclear. The CDR3 runs to 15 residues. The V end was cut by 1 base, the J end by 0 bases, with 9 bases between. Per the germline V gene, CDR1 is LGHDT and CDR2 is YNNKEL (reference sequence).

The chain has TRBV6-5 and TRBJ2-7, with 7 bases identical to TRBD2. CDR1 is MNHEY, CDR2 SVGAGI, per germline. The CDR3 covers 15 residues. V lost 6 bases and J lost 0; bases outside the gene matches: 8. CDR3 nucleotides: TGTGCCAGCAGCCCATGGGAGGGCAGCTCCTACGAGCAGTACTTC. It encodes CASSPWEGSSYEQYF.

This sequence joins TRBV2 and TRBJ2-2, with D uncertain. The CDR3 sequence is 15 residues long. The germline V gene has CDR1 SNHLY and CDR2 FYNNEI. Trimming cost V 4 bases and J 6 bases, with 15 bases left between them. CDR3: CASSGAARFSGELFF. CDR3 nucleotide sequence: TGTGCCAGCAGTGGGGCTGCACGGTTCTCCGGGGAGCTGTTTTTT.

CDR3: CASSLQTFRQGADTIYF. Written as DNA, the CDR3 is TGTGCCAGCAGCTTACAAACCTTCAGACAGGGTGCGGACACCATATATTTT. The rearrangement links TRBV7-9 to TRBJ1-3; TRBD1 matches 7 bases. The J segment lost 8 bases and the V segment lost 2 bases, leaving 15 bases of the junction unmatched. Germline V gene lookup returns CDR1 SEHNR and CDR2 FQNEAQ (reference sequence). The CDR3 spans 17 residues. Complete variable domain (other parts from reference TRBV7-9 and TRBJ1-3): DTGVSQNPRHKITKRGQNVTFRCDPISEHNRLYWYRQTLGQGPEFLTYFQNEAQLEKSRLLSDRFSAERPKGSFSTLEIQRTEQGDSAMYLCASSLQTFRQGADTIYFGEGSWLTVV.

This sequence joins TRBV20-1 and TRBJ1-4, with TRBD1 matching 9 bases. Trimming cost V 3 bases and J 5 bases; bases outside gene matches: 7. CDR3 length: 15 amino acids. CDR1 is DFQATT, CDR2 SNEGSKA, per germline (reference sequence). The DNA of the CDR3 is TGCAGTGCTAGTCGGACAGGGGCTAGAAATGAAAAACTGTTTTTT. It is translated as CSASRTGARNEKLFF.

The chain carries TRBV30 and TRBJ1-3, with TRBD1 matching 7 bases. The CDR3 runs to 15 residues. Germline V gene sequence: CDR1 GTSNPN, CDR2 SVGIG (reference sequence). V dropped 6 bases and J dropped 0; count of bases not matched to a gene: 8. In DNA, the CDR3 is TGTGCCTGTCTATCTCGGACAGGCTCTGGAAACACCATATATTTT. Protein: CACLSRTGSGNTIYF.